One sample yielded the 31 T cell receptor beta chains listed below, sequenced in a study of cytomegalovirus exposure and HLA in healthy donors. The PCR was carried out with 60 Vbeta primers and 13 Jbeta primers. TCRdb's table, derived via immunoSEQ multiplex PCR, lists solely in-frame clones and lacks some. The data show fewer than 120,000 clones, approximately 82% seen once. Sequencing was carried out using PBMCs. These receptors all come from a man younger than 45 in good health and CMV-seropositive.

The chain uses TRBV5-6 and TRBJ2-7; TRBD1 matches 10 bases. CDR1 and CDR2 (germline): SGHDT, YYEEEE. The CDR3 has 16 residues. The junction had 3 bases not matched to a gene; V was cut back by 0 bases and J by 0 bases. Here the CDR3 reads CASSLAGTGDSYEQYF. The CDR3 DNA sequence: TGTGCCAGCAGCTTGGCCGGGACAGGGGACTCCTACGAGCAGTACTTC. Together with reference TRBV5-6 and TRBJ2-7, the CDR3 gives the full variable domain: DAGVTQSPTHLIKTRGQQVTLRCSPKSGHDTVSWYQQALGQGPQFIFQYYEEEERQRGNFPDRFSGHQFPNYSSELNVNALLLGDSALYLCASSLAGTGDSYEQYFGPGTRLTVT.

The V gene is TRBV5-6, the J gene TRBJ2-5; D not certain. CDR1 is SGHDT, CDR2 YYEEEE, per germline. The CDR3 loop spans 14 amino acids. V was clipped by 4 bases and J by 2 bases, with 12 bases between them. CDR3 DNA sequence: TGTGCCAGCAGCCGCGGCGGTTTTCAAGAGACCCAGTACTTC. Translation: CASSRGGFQETQYF.

The chain recombines TRBV6-5 with TRBJ1-5, with TRBD1 matching over 9 bases. J gave up 1 base and V 7 bases, and 5 bases lay outside the gene matches. In germline, CDR1 is MNHEY, CDR2 SVGAGI. This CDR3 comprises 15 residues. DNA of the CDR3: TGTGCCAGCACTGCGGACAGGGGAAGCAATCAGCCCCAGCATTTT. Translation gives CASTADRGSNQPQHF.

This sequence joins TRBV9 and TRBJ1-4; 10 positions match TRBD1. With V trimmed by 0 bases and J by 7 bases, 3 bases remained unmatched. CDR3 size: 15 residues. CDR1 is SGDLS and CDR2 is YYNGEE in the germline V gene. CDR3 bases: TGTGCCAGCAGCGTAGAGGGGACAGGGGCTGAAAAACTGTTTTTT. Encoded protein: CASSVEGTGAEKLFF.

This chain connects TRBV9 to TRBJ2-7, with 10 bases aligning to TRBD2. V shed 4 bases, J shed 5 bases, and the junction held 12 bases outside the gene matches. Germline V gives CDR1 SGDLS, CDR2 YYNGEE. This CDR3 is built from 16 residues. Here the CDR3 reads CASSPIAGGNSHEQYF. The DNA for the CDR3 is TGTGCCAGCAGCCCAATAGCGGGGGGAAACTCTCACGAGCAGTACTTC.

V is TRBV7-2 and J is TRBJ2-1; 8 bases map to TRBD1. The junction had 8 bases not matched to a gene; V was cut back by 5 bases and J by 8 bases. The CDR3 runs to 14 residues. Germline loops: CDR1 SGHTA, CDR2 FQGNSA. CDR3 loop: CASSRRGLVDEQFF. CDR3 bases: TGTGCCAGCAGCCGCAGGGGGCTTGTCGATGAGCAGTTCTTC.

Details on this clone: A read error may account for a junction end that differs from germline. The rearrangement uses TRBV27 and TRBJ2-6; the match to TRBD1 covers 11 bases. CDR3 size: 18 residues. In germline, CDR1 is MNHEY, CDR2 SMNVEV (reference sequence). This CDR3 is CASSPIRTGGVRANGLTF. CDR3 DNA sequence: TGTGCCAGCAGTCCTATTCGGACAGGGGGCGTAAGGGCCAACGGCCTGACTTTC.

This chain uses TRBV27 with TRBJ2-2, with TRBD1 as a possible D gene (6 bases). The CDR3 extends over 15 amino acids. V dropped 1 base and J dropped 6 bases, with 12 bases sitting between them. CDR1 is MNHEY and CDR2 is SMNVEV in the germline V gene (reference sequence). The CDR3 nucleotides are TGTGCCAGCAGTTTATATCAGGGGCAACCCGGGGAGCTGTTTTTT. Translation: CASSLYQGQPGELFF.

The J gene is TRBJ2-7, the V gene TRBV7-2; D is ambiguous. The length of the CDR3 is 14 residues. Trimming removed 0 bases from V and 0 bases from J, with 6 bases in between. Per the germline V gene, CDR1 is SGHTA and CDR2 is FQGNSA. The CDR3 sequence: CASSLAVPSYEQYF. The CDR3 region has the DNA TGTGCCAGCAGCTTAGCCGTCCCCTCCTACGAGCAGTACTTC.

V is TRBV6-1 and J is TRBJ1-6; 11 nucleotides agree with TRBD1. J lost 2 bases, V lost 0 bases, and 0 bases had no gene match. Germline loops: CDR1 MNHNS, CDR2 SASEGT. This CDR3 spans 17 amino acids. CDR3 sequence reads: CASSEADRGPYNSPLHF. In DNA, the CDR3 is TGTGCCAGCAGTGAAGCGGACAGGGGGCCCTATAATTCACCCCTCCACTTT.

In this sample, this clone turned up once. The rearrangement links TRBV5-1 to TRBJ2-2; 8 positions match TRBD1. Losses at the gene ends were 4 bases for V and 3 bases for J; bases not matched to a gene: 8. The CDR3 length is 16 residues. Germline CDR1 SGHRS, CDR2 YFSETQ. The CDR3 DNA is TGCGCCAGCAGCGCCTCGACAGGGGCCGACACCGGGGAGCTGTTTTTT. Its translation is CASSASTGADTGELFF.

The J gene is TRBJ1-5, the V gene TRBV6-5; 10 bases agree with TRBD1. Trimming at V came to 0 bases and at J to 6 bases, leaving 2 bases not matched to a gene. The CDR3 is 15 residues long. From germline, CDR1 is MNHEY and CDR2 SVGAGI. CDR3 residues: CASSYSGDRGQPQHF. Here the CDR3 DNA reads TGTGCCAGCAGTTACTCAGGGGACAGGGGTCAGCCCCAGCATTTT.

This clone was detected once. V and J are TRBV28 and TRBJ2-1; TRBD2 agrees at 9 bases. J lost 10 bases, V lost 6 bases, and 13 bases had no gene match. The CDR3 totals 15 residues. Germline CDR1 is MDHEN and CDR2 is SYDVKM. This CDR3 reads CASRPSGGPQREQFF. DNA of the CDR3: TGTGCCAGCAGACCCAGCGGGGGGCCCCAGAGGGAGCAGTTCTTC.

This rearrangement joins TRBV9 to TRBJ1-5; a possible D gene is TRBD1 (5 bases). V was trimmed by 4 bases and J by 7 bases, leaving 15 bases between them. Germline lookup yields CDR1 SGDLS and CDR2 YYNGEE. The CDR3 length is 14 residues. The CDR3 DNA reads as TGTGCCAGCAGCCCTTACGGGGGAGGCCAGCCCCAGCATTTT. This gives the protein CASSPYGGGQPQHF.

V is TRBV7-2 and J is TRBJ1-4, with 8 bases fitting TRBD1. This CDR3 spans 15 amino acids. The V segment lost 5 bases and the J segment 5 bases; nucleotides outside the gene matches: 7. The germline V gene encodes CDR1 SGHTA and CDR2 FQGNSA. DNA of the CDR3: TGTGCCAGCAGCACCCCGACAGGGGAAAATGAAAAACTGTTTTTT. Translation: CASSTPTGENEKLFF.

The chain links TRBV6-6 to TRBJ2-3; 7 nucleotides line up with TRBD2. V dropped 6 bases and J dropped 1; count of bases not matched to a gene: 7. The CDR3 sequence is 15 residues long. In germline, CDR1 is MNHNY, CDR2 SVGAGI (reference sequence). The CDR3 sequence is CASRASGVGTDTQYF. The CDR3 nucleotides read TGTGCCAGCAGGGCGAGCGGGGTTGGCACAGATACGCAGTATTTT.

This chain connects TRBV2 to TRBJ1-2, with TRBD1 matching over 8 bases. The V gene end was trimmed by 2 bases and the J gene end by 8 bases; junction bases not matched to a gene: 10. Looked up from germline, CDR1 is SNHLY and CDR2 is FYNNEI. The CDR3 loop spans 15 amino acids. The chain's CDR3 is CASSELDRARGGYTF. CDR3 sequence (DNA): TGTGCCAGCAGTGAACTGGACAGGGCCCGAGGAGGCTACACCTTC.

This clone has just a few counts. This chain uses TRBV28 with TRBJ1-6; TRBD1 matches at 7 bases. Trimming cost V 5 bases and J 3 bases; bases outside gene matches: 4. Germline CDR1 MDHEN, CDR2 SYDVKM. CDR3 length equals 15 residues. CDR3 bases: TGTGCCAGCAGTACCGGACAGGACTATAATTCACCCCTCCACTTT. Protein product: CASSTGQDYNSPLHF.

The gene calls are TRBV4-3 and TRBJ2-3; 9 bases are a match to TRBD2. Germline CDR1 LGHNA, CDR2 YSLEER. CDR3 length equals 13 residues. The ends lost 9 bases at V and 1 base at J; junction bases unmatched: 2. CDR3 amino acids: CASSGGGTDTQYF. The CDR3 region has the DNA TGCGCCAGTAGCGGGGGCGGCACAGATACGCAGTATTTT.

The V call is TRBV11-2, the J call TRBJ2-7; 10 positions match TRBD2. There are 14 residues in the CDR3. Germline CDR1 SGHAT, CDR2 FQNNGV. With V trimmed by 3 bases and J by 6 bases, 5 bases remained unmatched. CDR3 loop: CASSLSGGVREQYF. The CDR3, as DNA: TGTGCCAGCAGCTTGAGCGGGGGGGTACGCGAGCAGTACTTC. Full variable domain (missing parts from reference TRBV11-2 and TRBJ2-7): EAGVAQSPRYKIIEKRQSVAFWCNPISGHATLYWYQQILGQGPKLLIQFQNNGVVDDSQLPKDRFSAERLKGVDSTLKIQPAKLEDSAVYLCASSLSGGVREQYFGPGTRLTVT.

This chain joins TRBV9 and TRBJ1-1; D gene uncertain. Trimming left V 4 bases short and J 0 bases short, with 13 bases between. Germline V gives CDR1 SGDLS, CDR2 YYNGEE. The CDR3 is 15 amino acids. DNA for the CDR3: TGTGCCAGCAGCCCAGAGGGCCCAATGAACACTGAAGCTTTCTTT. Residues: CASSPEGPMNTEAFF.

The chain recombines TRBV13 with TRBJ2-1, with a weak D call TRBD2 (6 bases). The germline V gene encodes CDR1 PRHDT and CDR2 FYEKMQ (reference sequence). Trimming shortened V by 4 bases and J by 4 bases, and 17 bases separated the two germline ends. The CDR3 covers 16 residues. CDR3 DNA sequence: TGTGCCAGCAGCTCGTTGGGACCTGGGGGGTACAATGAGCAGTTCTTC. Protein: CASSSLGPGGYNEQFF.

This chain links TRBV5-6 with TRBJ2-7; possible D gene TRBD2, 5 bases. The ends were cut back, 2 bases at V and 7 bases at J, with 13 bases in the middle. In germline, CDR1 is SGHDT, CDR2 YYEEEE. The CDR3 runs to 13 residues. The DNA of the CDR3 is TGTGCCAGCAGCTTATATCCGGGAAAGGAGCAGTACTTC. Protein sequence: CASSLYPGKEQYF.

This clone appeared a few times. CDR3 region: CASSSGGVPDTQYF. CDR3 nucleotide sequence: TGTGCCAGCAGCTCGGGGGGGGTTCCAGATACGCAGTATTTT. V is TRBV6-5 and J is TRBJ2-3; 8 nucleotides match TRBD2. This CDR3 is 14 amino acids long. Germline values: CDR1 MNHEY, CDR2 SVGAGI. J lost 4 bases, V lost 6 bases, and 6 bases had no gene match.

This CDR3 is CASSEFGDIGEQYF. Here the CDR3 DNA reads TGTGCCAGCAGTGAGTTCGGGGACATCGGGGAGCAGTACTTC. The chain joins TRBV2 to TRBJ2-7; D possibly corresponds to TRBD1 (6 bases). Trimming left V 3 bases short and J 7 bases short, with 16 bases between. Germline lookup yields CDR1 SNHLY and CDR2 FYNNEI. The CDR3 has 14 residues. Complete variable domain (other parts from reference TRBV2 and TRBJ2-7): EPEVTQTPSHQVTQMGQEVILRCVPISNHLYFYWYRQILGQKVEFLVSFYNNEISEKSEIFDDQFSVERPDGSNFTLKIRSTKLEDSAMYFCASSEFGDIGEQYFGPGTRLTVT.

V and J are TRBV7-9 and TRBJ1-5; no clear D. Trimming removed 1 base from V and 5 bases from J, with 9 bases in between. There are 14 residues in the CDR3. Germline V lookup: CDR1 SEHNR, CDR2 FQNEAQ (reference sequence). The CDR3 is CASSLDAGYQPQHF. CDR3 DNA: TGTGCCAGCAGCTTAGATGCCGGGTATCAGCCCCAGCATTTT.

This clone was detected once. CDR3 in DNA: TGCGCCAGCAGCTTGGAAGGGGGCTATGGCTACACCTTC. Translated: CASSLEGGYGYTF. The chain employs TRBV5-1 and TRBJ1-2; maybe TRBD1 (6 bases). V was shortened by 0 bases and J by 4 bases, with 7 bases between the two germline ends. The CDR3 is 13 amino acids. Germline V CDR1 and CDR2: SGHRS, YFSETQ.

This sequence joins TRBV2 and TRBJ2-2; possibly TRBD2 for D (5 bases). CDR1 and CDR2 from the germline V gene are SNHLY and FYNNEI. The V gene lost 11 bases and the J gene lost 5 bases, with 12 bases spanning the gap. The CDR3 sequence is 12 residues long. This CDR3 is CALQSGTGELFF. Written as DNA, the CDR3 is TGTGCCCTTCAAAGCGGAACCGGGGAGCTGTTTTTT.

Here the CDR3 reads CASSMTSSYNSPLHF. DNA of the CDR3: TGTGCCAGCAGTATGACAAGCTCCTATAATTCACCCCTCCACTTT. V and J are TRBV6-6 and TRBJ1-6; D is undetermined. This CDR3 is built from 15 residues. Germline V CDR1 and CDR2: MNHNY, SVGAGI (reference sequence). V lost 5 bases to trimming and J lost 0 bases, with 8 bases between them.

This clone was detected once. The DNA of the CDR3 is TGTGCCAGCAGCTGGACAGGCCTCGGCGGTAATGAAAAACTGTTTTTT. This codes for CASSWTGLGGNEKLFF. The rearrangement uses TRBV5-6 and TRBJ1-4; 7 bases agree with TRBD1. CDR1 and CDR2 from the germline V gene are SGHDT and YYEEEE. The junction had 9 bases not matched to a gene; V was cut back by 3 bases and J by 4 bases. CDR3 length: 16 residues.

V usage is TRBV5-5 and J usage is TRBJ1-1; TRBD1 matches 10 bases. J gave up 4 bases and V 0 bases, and 0 bases lay outside the gene matches. This CDR3 spans 14 amino acids. CDR1 SGHKS and CDR2 YYEKEE come from the germline V gene (reference sequence). CDR3 residues: CASSLGQGATEAFF. The CDR3 DNA reads TGTGCCAGCAGCTTGGGACAGGGGGCCACTGAAGCTTTCTTT.